The 7 T cell receptor beta chains below were found in one sample sequenced in a study of brain T cells in children with intractable seizures. Only in-frame clones appear in the TCRdb table, and some are missing; sequencing was by immunoSEQ multiplex PCR. The sample consists of 80,000 or so clones, around 90% of them appearing once. This sample comprised peripheral blood, obtained at surgery. The receptors originated from a girl aged 2 to 10 with Rasmussen encephalitis and intractable seizures.

J is TRBJ2-2 and V is TRBV6-5; D gene uncertain. V was cut by 2 bases and J by 5 bases, with 3 bases left in between. From germline, CDR1 is MNHEY and CDR2 SVGAGI. The CDR3 runs to 12 residues. This chain's CDR3 is CASSYGTGELFF. The CDR3 region has the DNA TGTGCCAGCAGTTACGGAACCGGGGAGCTGTTTTTT.

The DNA of the CDR3 is TGTGCCAGCAGTTTAAGGGGGCCGAGAGCTGAAGCTTTCTTT. Translation: CASSLRGPRAEAFF. The chain employs TRBV28 and TRBJ1-1; 7 nucleotides line up with TRBD1. The germline CDR1 and CDR2 sequences are MDHEN and SYDVKM. V gave up 2 bases and J gave up 6 bases; unmatched junction bases: 6. This CDR3 has 14 residues.

J is TRBJ1-5 and V is TRBV9; weak D call: TRBD1 (6 bases). The CDR3 extends over 14 amino acids. CDR1 and CDR2 (germline): SGDLS, YYNGEE. V was trimmed by 0 bases and J by 5 bases, leaving 9 bases between them. The CDR3 reads CASSVGKGDQPQHF. CDR3 bases: TGTGCCAGCAGCGTAGGGAAGGGGGATCAGCCCCAGCATTTT.

J is TRBJ2-5 and V is TRBV29-1; tentatively, D is TRBD2 (5 bases). CDR1 and CDR2 (germline): SQVTM, ANQGSEA. Trimming left V 3 bases short and J 5 bases short, with 13 bases between. The CDR3 runs to 13 residues. The CDR3 region is CSVDELVGETQYF. The CDR3 bases are TGCAGCGTTGACGAACTAGTTGGTGAGACCCAGTACTTC.

The genes are TRBV9 and TRBJ1-2; D may be TRBD1 (5 bases). The germline V gene has CDR1 SGDLS and CDR2 YYNGEE. Between the trimmed V and J ends, which lost 2 bases and 8 bases, there was a span of 13 bases. The CDR3 has 13 amino acids. DNA of the CDR3: TGTGCCAGCAGCGTCCAGGGTGCGGGCGGCTACACCTTC. This encodes CASSVQGAGGYTF.

The chain links TRBV19 to TRBJ2-2; 7 bases match TRBD1. The germline V gene encodes CDR1 LNHDA and CDR2 SQIVND (reference sequence). CDR3 length: 14 residues. V shed 6 bases, J shed 4 bases, and the junction held 5 bases outside the gene matches. The CDR3 here is CASRPTGRTGELFF. CDR3 bases: TGTGCCAGTAGGCCGACAGGGCGCACCGGGGAGCTGTTTTTT.

This chain joins TRBV15 and TRBJ2-7; TRBD2 agrees at 9 bases. Germline CDR1 LNHNV, CDR2 YYDKDF (reference sequence). Trimming took 5 bases from V and 1 from J; bases not matched to a gene: 6. There are 15 residues in the CDR3. The chain's CDR3 is CATSWESGGSYEQYF. The CDR3 bases are TGTGCCACCAGCTGGGAAAGCGGGGGGTCCTACGAGCAGTACTTC.